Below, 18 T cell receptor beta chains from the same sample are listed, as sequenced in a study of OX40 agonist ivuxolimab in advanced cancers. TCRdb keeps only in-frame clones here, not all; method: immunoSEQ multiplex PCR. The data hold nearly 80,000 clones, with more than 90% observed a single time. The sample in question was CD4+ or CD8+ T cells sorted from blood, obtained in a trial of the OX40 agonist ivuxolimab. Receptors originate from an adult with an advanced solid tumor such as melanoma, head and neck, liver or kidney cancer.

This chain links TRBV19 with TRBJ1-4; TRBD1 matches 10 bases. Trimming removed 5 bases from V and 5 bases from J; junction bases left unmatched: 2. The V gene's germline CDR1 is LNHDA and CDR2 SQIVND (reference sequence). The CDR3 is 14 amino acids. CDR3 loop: CASSPGQGNEKLFF. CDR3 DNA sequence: TGTGCCAGTAGTCCGGGACAGGGGAATGAAAAACTGTTTTTT.

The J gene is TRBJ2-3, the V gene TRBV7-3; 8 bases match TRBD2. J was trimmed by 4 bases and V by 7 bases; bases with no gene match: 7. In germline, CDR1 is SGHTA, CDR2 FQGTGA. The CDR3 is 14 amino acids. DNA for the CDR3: TGTGCCAGCACTAGCGGGTCTCGACCAGATACGCAGTATTTT. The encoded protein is CASTSGSRPDTQYF.

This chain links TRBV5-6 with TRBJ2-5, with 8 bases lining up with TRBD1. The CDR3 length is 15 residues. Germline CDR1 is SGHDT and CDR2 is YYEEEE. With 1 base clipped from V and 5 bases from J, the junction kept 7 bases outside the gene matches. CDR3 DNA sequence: TGTGCCAGCAGCTTGAGTACAGGGGGAAGTGAGACCCAGTACTTC. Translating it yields CASSLSTGGSETQYF.

For the CDR3, the DNA is TGCGCCAGCAGCTTGAGAGTCATGGAGGGCCAACACACCGGGGAGCTGTTTTTT. Residues: CASSLRVMEGQHTGELFF. The rearrangement joins TRBV5-1 to TRBJ2-2; TRBD2 is a possible D gene (6 bases). The CDR3 extends over 18 amino acids. Between the trimmed V and J ends, which lost 1 base and 3 bases, there was a span of 19 bases. CDR1 and CDR2 from the germline V gene are SGHRS and YFSETQ.

The CDR3 loop is CASSEKPYSNQPQHF. The CDR3 bases are TGTGCCAGCAGTGAAAAACCGTATAGCAATCAGCCCCAGCATTTT. The chain employs TRBV2 and TRBJ1-5; D gene unclear. The CDR3 loop spans 15 amino acids. Trimming shortened V by 2 bases and J by 0 bases, and 8 bases separated the two germline ends. Per the germline V gene, CDR1 is SNHLY and CDR2 is FYNNEI.

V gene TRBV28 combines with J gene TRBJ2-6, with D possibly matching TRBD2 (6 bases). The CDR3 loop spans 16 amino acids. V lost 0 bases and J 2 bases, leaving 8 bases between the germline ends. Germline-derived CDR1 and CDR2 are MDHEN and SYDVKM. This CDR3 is CASSLWRGPGANVLTF. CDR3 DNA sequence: TGTGCCAGCAGTTTATGGCGGGGTCCTGGGGCCAACGTCCTGACTTTC.

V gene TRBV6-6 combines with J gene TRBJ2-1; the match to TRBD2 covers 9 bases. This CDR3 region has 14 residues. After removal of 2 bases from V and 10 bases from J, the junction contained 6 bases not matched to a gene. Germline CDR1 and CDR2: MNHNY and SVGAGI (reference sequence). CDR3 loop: CASSYAGLAFEQFF. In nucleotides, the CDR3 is TGTGCCAGCAGTTACGCGGGACTAGCTTTCGAGCAGTTCTTC.

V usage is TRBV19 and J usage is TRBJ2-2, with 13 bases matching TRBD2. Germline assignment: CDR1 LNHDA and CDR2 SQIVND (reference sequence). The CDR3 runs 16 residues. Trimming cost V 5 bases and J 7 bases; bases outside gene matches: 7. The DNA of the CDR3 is TGTGCCAGTAGTTCGGGACTAGCGGGAAAGGGCGGGGAGCTGTTTTTT. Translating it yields CASSSGLAGKGGELFF.

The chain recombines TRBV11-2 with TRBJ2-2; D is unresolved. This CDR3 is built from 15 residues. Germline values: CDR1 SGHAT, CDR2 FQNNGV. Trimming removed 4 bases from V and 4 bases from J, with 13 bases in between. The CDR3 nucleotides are TGTGCCAGCAGCTGGACCCGTAGCATCACCGGGGAGCTGTTTTTT. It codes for CASSWTRSITGELFF.

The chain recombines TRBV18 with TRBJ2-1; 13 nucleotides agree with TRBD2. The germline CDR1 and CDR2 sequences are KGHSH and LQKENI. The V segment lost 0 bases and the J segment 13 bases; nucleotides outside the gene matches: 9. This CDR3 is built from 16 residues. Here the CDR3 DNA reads TGTGCCAGCTCACCACCTGAGGGACTAGCGGGATTGGATCAGTTCTTC. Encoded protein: CASSPPEGLAGLDQFF.

DNA for the CDR3: TGTGCCAGCAGTTTGGACAGCCTACTTTCACCCCTCCACTTT. The encoded protein is CASSLDSLLSPLHF. The chain is built from TRBV27 and TRBJ1-6, with D tentatively TRBD1 (6 bases). This CDR3 contains 14 residues. V lost 3 bases, J lost 9 bases, and 12 bases lay in between. Per the germline V gene, CDR1 is MNHEY and CDR2 is SMNVEV (reference sequence).

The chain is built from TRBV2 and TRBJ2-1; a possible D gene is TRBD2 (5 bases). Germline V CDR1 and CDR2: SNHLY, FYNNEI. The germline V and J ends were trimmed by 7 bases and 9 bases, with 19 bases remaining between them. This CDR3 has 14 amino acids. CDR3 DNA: TGTGCCAGCATCATCCCAGCGGCCGGCGGTGAGCAGTTCTTC. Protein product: CASIIPAAGGEQFF.

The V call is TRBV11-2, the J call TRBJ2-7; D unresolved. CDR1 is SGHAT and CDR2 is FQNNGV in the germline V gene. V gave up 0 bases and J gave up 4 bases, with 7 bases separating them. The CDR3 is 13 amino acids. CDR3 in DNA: TGTGCCAGCAGCTTAGAGGCGACATACGAGCAGTACTTC. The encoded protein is CASSLEATYEQYF. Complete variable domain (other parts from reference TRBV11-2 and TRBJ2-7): EAGVAQSPRYKIIEKRQSVAFWCNPISGHATLYWYQQILGQGPKLLIQFQNNGVVDDSQLPKDRFSAERLKGVDSTLKIQPAKLEDSAVYLCASSLEATYEQYFGPGTRLTVT.

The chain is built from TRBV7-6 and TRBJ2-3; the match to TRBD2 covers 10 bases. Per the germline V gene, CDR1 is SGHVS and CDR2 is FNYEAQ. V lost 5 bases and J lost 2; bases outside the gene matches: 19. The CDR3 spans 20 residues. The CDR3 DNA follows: TGTGCCAGCAGCCCTAGCCAGGGGGCCAGCGGGAGGGCTGCCACAGATACGCAGTATTTT. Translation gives CASSPSQGASGRAATDTQYF.

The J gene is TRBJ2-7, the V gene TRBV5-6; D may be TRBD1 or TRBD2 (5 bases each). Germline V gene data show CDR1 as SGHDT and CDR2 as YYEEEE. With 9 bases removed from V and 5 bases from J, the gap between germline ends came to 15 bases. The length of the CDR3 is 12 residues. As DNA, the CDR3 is TGTGCCACCCACAGGAGGAGTAACGAGCAGTACTTC. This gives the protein CATHRRSNEQYF.

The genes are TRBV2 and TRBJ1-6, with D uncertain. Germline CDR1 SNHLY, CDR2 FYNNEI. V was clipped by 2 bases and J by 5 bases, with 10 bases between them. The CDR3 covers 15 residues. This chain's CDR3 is CASSEWRADNSPLHF. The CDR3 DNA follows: TGTGCCAGCAGTGAATGGAGGGCGGATAATTCACCCCTCCACTTT.

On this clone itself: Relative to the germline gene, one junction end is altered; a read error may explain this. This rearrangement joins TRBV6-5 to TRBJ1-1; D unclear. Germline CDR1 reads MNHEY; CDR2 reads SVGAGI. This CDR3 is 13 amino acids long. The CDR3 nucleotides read TGTGCCAGCAGTTACATAGCAGACACTGAAGCTCTCTTT. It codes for CASSYIADTEALF.

For the CDR3, the DNA is TGTGCCACCAGCAGAGGTCCCCTGGCCTACGAGCAGTACTTC. Its protein product is CATSRGPLAYEQYF. This chain joins TRBV15 and TRBJ2-7; D is unresolved. V lost 1 base and J 2 bases, leaving 9 bases between the germline ends. Germline V gene lookup returns CDR1 LNHNV and CDR2 YYDKDF (reference sequence). The CDR3 is made up of 14 amino acids.